Listed below are T cell receptor beta chains from one sample, sequenced in a study of identifying expanded T cells in peripheral blood. Clones were read by immunoSEQ multiplex PCR, and TCRdb kept only the in-frame ones, dropping some. The sample has approximately 63,000 clones, about 87% seen once. The sample consisted of blood. The receptor set was obtained from a person aged 18 to 70 in good health. CDR3s include the opening cysteine and the closing phenylalanine or tryptophan. The order of the fields is D gene, CDR3 length, V gene, clone size, J gene, CDR3 protein, CDR3 DNA. D genes are given only for firm matches. Part of the rows lack a size; the others show once, few, many or a class for expanded clones.

d_gene: TRBD1; len: 15; v_gene: TRBV28; abundance: NA; j_gene: TRBJ2-7; CDR3aa: CASSSYLTGGDEQYF; CDR3nt: TGTGCCAGCAGTTCCTACTTGACAGGGGGCGACGAGCAGTACTTC
d_gene: TRBD2; len: 17; v_gene: TRBV5-4; abundance: NA; j_gene: TRBJ2-3; CDR3aa: CASSYGLAGGTRDTQYF; CDR3nt: TGTGCCAGCAGCTACGGACTAGCGGGAGGAACCCGAGATACGCAGTATTTT
d_gene: NA; len: 16; v_gene: TRBV6-5; abundance: NA; j_gene: TRBJ1-4; CDR3aa: CASSSVTGKGGEKLFF; CDR3nt: TGTGCCAGCAGTTCCGTCACAGGGAAGGGGGGTGAAAAACTGTTTTTT
d_gene: TRBD1; len: 14; v_gene: TRBV6-6; abundance: NA; j_gene: TRBJ1-4; CDR3aa: CASTENRGSEKLFF; CDR3nt: TGTGCCAGCACCGAAAACAGGGGTAGTGAAAAACTGTTTTTT
d_gene: TRBD1; len: 13; v_gene: TRBV7-2; abundance: NA; j_gene: TRBJ2-7; CDR3aa: CASSLTGGYEQYF; CDR3nt: TGTGCCAGCAGCTTGACAGGGGGCTACGAGCAGTACTTC
d_gene: NA; len: 14; v_gene: TRBV11-2; abundance: NA; j_gene: TRBJ2-1; CDR3aa: CASSPNLGGPEQFF; CDR3nt: TGTGCCAGCAGCCCAAACTTAGGGGGGCCTGAGCAGTTCTTC
d_gene: TRBD1; len: 15; v_gene: TRBV29-1; abundance: NA; j_gene: TRBJ2-3; CDR3aa: CSVGHRTGGTDTQYF; CDR3nt: TGCAGCGTTGGACATAGGACAGGGGGCACAGATACGCAGTATTTT
d_gene: NA; len: 15; v_gene: TRBV11-2; abundance: NA; j_gene: TRBJ2-7; CDR3aa: CASSLSRGSSYEQYF; CDR3nt: TGTGCCAGCAGTCTTTCGAGGGGAAGTTCCTACGAGCAGTACTTC
d_gene: TRBD1; len: 16; v_gene: TRBV27; abundance: NA; j_gene: TRBJ2-5; CDR3aa: CASSLTGPALQETQYF; CDR3nt: TGTGCCAGCAGCTTGACAGGGCCGGCCCTCCAAGAGACCCAGTACTTC
d_gene: NA; len: 13; v_gene: TRBV9; abundance: once; j_gene: TRBJ1-2; CDR3aa: CASSVAGRHGYTF; CDR3nt: TGTGCCAGCAGCGTAGCGGGGAGGCATGGCTACACCTTC
d_gene: NA; len: 13; v_gene: TRBV6-5; abundance: NA; j_gene: TRBJ1-2; CDR3aa: CAIMPGWGRGYTF; CDR3nt: TGTGCCATCATGCCGGGTTGGGGCCGGGGCTACACCTTC
d_gene: NA; len: 14; v_gene: TRBV21-1; abundance: NA; j_gene: TRBJ2-7; CDR3aa: CASSKALTGTEQYF; CDR3nt: TGTGCCAGCAGCAAAGCCCTGACAGGGACCGAGCAGTACTTC
d_gene: NA; len: 20; v_gene: TRBV30; abundance: NA; j_gene: TRBJ2-3; CDR3aa: CAWSVWEERGAPLRTDTQYF; CDR3nt: TGTGCCTGGAGTGTATGGGAGGAACGGGGGGCCCCACTACGCACAGATACGCAGTATTTT
d_gene: NA; len: 11; v_gene: TRBV5-1; abundance: NA; j_gene: TRBJ2-5; CDR3aa: CASSVQETQYF; CDR3nt: TGCGCCAGCAGCGTCCAAGAGACCCAGTACTTC
d_gene: NA; len: 13; v_gene: TRBV28; abundance: NA; j_gene: TRBJ2-2; CDR3aa: CASSFQWSGELFF; CDR3nt: TGTGCCAGCAGTTTTCAGTGGAGCGGGGAGCTGTTTTTT
d_gene: NA; len: 15; v_gene: TRBV30; abundance: NA; j_gene: TRBJ2-7; CDR3aa: CAWSLPWDSSYEQYF; CDR3nt: TGTGCCTGGAGCCTACCGTGGGACTCCTCCTACGAGCAGTACTTC
d_gene: NA; len: 14; v_gene: TRBV18; abundance: NA; j_gene: TRBJ1-1; CDR3aa: CASSPSEMRTEAFF; CDR3nt: TGTGCCAGCTCACCGTCCGAAATGAGGACTGAAGCTTTCTTT
d_gene: NA; len: 16; v_gene: TRBV7-9; abundance: NA; j_gene: TRBJ2-3; CDR3aa: CASSLGERGHTDTQYF; CDR3nt: TGTGCCAGCAGCTTAGGGGAGCGGGGACACACAGATACGCAGTATTTT
d_gene: NA; len: 16; v_gene: TRBV28; abundance: NA; j_gene: TRBJ1-6; CDR3aa: CASSHRHSSYNSPLHF; CDR3nt: TGTGCCAGCAGTCACAGGCACAGCTCCTATAATTCACCCCTCCACTTT
d_gene: TRBD2; len: 17; v_gene: TRBV6-1; abundance: NA; j_gene: TRBJ2-5; CDR3aa: CASSEASSGGAWKTQYF; CDR3nt: TGTGCCAGCAGTGAAGCAAGCAGCGGGGGGGCCTGGAAGACCCAGTACTTC
d_gene: NA; len: 13; v_gene: TRBV9; abundance: NA; j_gene: TRBJ1-2; CDR3aa: CASRDPTNYGYTF; CDR3nt: TGTGCCAGCAGGGATCCTACTAACTATGGCTACACCTTC
d_gene: NA; len: 13; v_gene: TRBV7-6; abundance: NA; j_gene: TRBJ2-7; CDR3aa: CASSQGLSYEQYF; CDR3nt: TGTGCCAGCAGCCAAGGACTGAGCTACGAGCAGTACTTC
d_gene: TRBD2; len: 13; v_gene: TRBV27; abundance: once; j_gene: TRBJ2-3; CDR3aa: CATVSGRGDTQYF; CDR3nt: TGTGCCACCGTTAGCGGGAGAGGGGATACGCAGTATTTT
d_gene: NA; len: 15; v_gene: TRBV9; abundance: NA; j_gene: TRBJ2-6; CDR3aa: CASSVEGGGANVLTF; CDR3nt: TGTGCCAGCAGCGTAGAAGGGGGTGGGGCCAACGTCCTGACTTTC
d_gene: TRBD1; len: 12; v_gene: TRBV27; abundance: NA; j_gene: TRBJ2-1; CDR3aa: CASSLDRGKQFF; CDR3nt: TGTGCCAGCAGTTTGGACAGGGGTAAGCAGTTCTTC
d_gene: NA; len: 17; v_gene: TRBV4-1; abundance: NA; j_gene: TRBJ1-6; CDR3aa: CASSQDGLSSYNSPLHF; CDR3nt: TGCGCCAGCAGCCAAGACGGACTCAGCTCCTATAATTCACCCCTCCACTTT
d_gene: NA; len: 13; v_gene: TRBV28; abundance: once; j_gene: TRBJ1-2; CDR3aa: CASGRALGYGYTF; CDR3nt: TGTGCCAGCGGCCGGGCCCTCGGCTATGGCTACACCTTC
d_gene: NA; len: 11; v_gene: TRBV4-1; abundance: NA; j_gene: TRBJ2-1; CDR3aa: CASSRKNEQFF; CDR3nt: TGCGCCAGCAGCCGCAAAAATGAGCAGTTCTTC
d_gene: TRBD1; len: 14; v_gene: TRBV6-5; abundance: NA; j_gene: TRBJ1-1; CDR3aa: CASSLSGQGTEAFF; CDR3nt: TGTGCCAGCAGCCTCTCGGGACAGGGCACTGAAGCTTTCTTT
d_gene: TRBD2; len: 18; v_gene: TRBV6-4; abundance: NA; j_gene: TRBJ2-6; CDR3aa: CASSIGTSGPSGANVLTF; CDR3nt: TGTGCCAGCTCGATAGGGACTAGCGGGCCCTCTGGGGCCAACGTCCTGACTTTC
d_gene: NA; len: 13; v_gene: TRBV6-1; abundance: NA; j_gene: TRBJ2-3; CDR3aa: CASTGHFTDTQYF; CDR3nt: TGTGCCAGCACAGGACACTTCACAGATACGCAGTATTTT